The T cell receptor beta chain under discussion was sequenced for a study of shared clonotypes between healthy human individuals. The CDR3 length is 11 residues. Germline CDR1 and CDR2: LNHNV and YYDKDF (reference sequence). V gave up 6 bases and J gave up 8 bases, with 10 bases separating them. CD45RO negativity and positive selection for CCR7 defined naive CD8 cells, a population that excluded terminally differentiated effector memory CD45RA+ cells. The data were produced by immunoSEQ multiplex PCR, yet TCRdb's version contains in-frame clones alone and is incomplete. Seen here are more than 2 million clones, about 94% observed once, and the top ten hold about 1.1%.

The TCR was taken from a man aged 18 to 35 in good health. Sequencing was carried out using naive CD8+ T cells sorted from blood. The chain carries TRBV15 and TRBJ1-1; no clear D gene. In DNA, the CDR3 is TGTGCCACCAGACAGTCAGTGGAAGCTTTCTTT. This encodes CATRQSVEAFF.